The 23 T cell receptor beta chains in this list originate from one sample, sequenced in a study of T cells in Graves' hyperthyroidism and ophthalmopathy. What was amplified from RNA transcripts were TCR beta CDR3 regions. The primer set for the first-round RT-PCR of the TCR CDR3 was HTBI. TCRdb called the multiplex PCR reads again in MiXCR, with one record for every CDR3 protein. The sample yields almost 600,000 distinct CDR3 sequences, just over 45% seen once. The sequencing sample was made of peripheral blood or thyroid tissue (not recorded which). Receptors originate from a woman between 18 and 29 years old with Graves' hyperthyroidism.

This chain joins TRBV24-1 and TRBJ2-2; a possible D gene is TRBD2 (5 bases). The V and J ends lost 7 bases and 7 bases respectively, with 15 bases between them. Germline V lookup: CDR1 KGHDR, CDR2 SFDVKD. The CDR3 extends over 14 amino acids. The CDR3 DNA is TGTGCCACCAGCAGCCAAGGACGGGGCGGGGAGCTGTTTTTT. It yields the protein CATSSQGRGGELFF.

The chain recombines TRBV7-2 with TRBJ2-3; D not certain. The CDR3 sequence is 13 residues long. V was cut by 7 bases and J by 8 bases, with 16 bases left in between. Per the germline V gene, CDR1 is SGHTA and CDR2 is FQGNSA. The CDR3 sequence: CASTSNLPGTQYF. CDR3 DNA sequence: TGTGCCAGCACCTCTAACTTACCAGGTACGCAGTATTTT.

The genes are TRBV20-1 and TRBJ2-5; 9 bases map to TRBD2. The DNA end lines up better with TRBJ2-1; the J call may be wrong. The CDR3 length is 16 residues. Germline CDR1 DFQATT, CDR2 SNEGSKA (reference sequence). The DNA of the CDR3 is TGCAGTGCTAGAGTGCCAGCGGGAGGTATTTACAATGAGCAGTTCTTC. This encodes CSARVPAGGIYNEQFF.

J is TRBJ2-5 and V is TRBV7-9; D unclear. The germline gives CDR1 SEHNR, CDR2 FQNEAQ (reference sequence). This CDR3 region has 14 residues. The V end lost 0 bases, the J end lost 9 bases, and 14 bases lay between the germline ends. CDR3: CASSLAAGNQPQYF. Here the CDR3 DNA reads TGTGCCAGCAGCTTAGCGGCAGGCAATCAGCCCCAGTACTTC.

This clonotype was recorded many times. The V and J genes are TRBV12-3 or TRBV12-4 and TRBJ2-2; unclear D gene. The CDR3 totals 13 residues. V lost 5 bases and J 1 base, leaving 5 bases between the germline ends. CDR3 in DNA: TGTGCCAGCAGTCCCCAGAACACCGGGGAGCTGTTTTTT. Translated: CASSPQNTGELFF.

This clonotype has ten or more counts. The gene calls are TRBV24-1 and TRBJ1-5; D is unclear. This CDR3 comprises 15 residues. Trimming pared 0 bases from V and 0 bases from J, leaving 5 bases between. The V gene's germline CDR1 is KGHDR and CDR2 SFDVKD. CDR3 sequence (DNA): TGTGCCACCAGTGATTTGTCGGATAGCAATCAGCCCCAGCATTTT. Translated: CATSDLSDSNQPQHF.

This clonotype was seen ten or more times. The chain uses TRBV5-8 and TRBJ2-5; 8 bases are a match to TRBD1. The germline V gene has CDR1 SGHTS and CDR2 YDEGEE. The V segment lost 1 base and the J segment 5 bases; nucleotides outside the gene matches: 13. This CDR3 region has 17 residues. The CDR3 DNA follows: TGTGCCAGCAGCTTGTTCCACGGACAGGGCGGGCACGAGACCCAGTACTTC. Encoded protein: CASSLFHGQGGHETQYF.

V gene TRBV20-1 combines with J gene TRBJ2-6; D call uncertain. Looked up from germline, CDR1 is DFQATT and CDR2 is SNEGSKA (reference sequence). The CDR3 loop spans 17 amino acids. CDR3 residues: CSQVTTSRYSGANVLTF. CDR3 DNA sequence: TGCAGCCAAGTGACGACGTCGCGTTACTCTGGGGCCAACGTCCTGACTTTC.

The table lists this clonotype with many counts. This chain connects TRBV24-1 to TRBJ2-7; possibly TRBD1 for D (6 bases). The V end lost 3 bases, the J end lost 0 bases, and 8 bases lay between the germline ends. CDR1 KGHDR and CDR2 SFDVKD come from the germline V gene. This CDR3 has 14 amino acids. CDR3 loop: CATSDQGGSYEQYF. The CDR3 DNA is TGTGCCACCAGTGATCAAGGGGGCTCCTACGAGCAGTACTTC.

This clonotype was recorded many times. This chain joins TRBV4-1 and TRBJ2-7, with D unresolved. CDR1 and CDR2 (germline): MGHRA, YSYEKL. The CDR3 is 13 residues long. V gave up 1 base and J gave up 3 bases, with 7 bases separating them. CDR3: CASSQAVNYEQYF. Written as DNA, the CDR3 is TGCGCCAGCAGCCAAGCTGTGAACTACGAGCAGTACTTC.

V and J are TRBV25-1 and TRBJ1-2, with TRBD1 matching 7 bases. CDR1 and CDR2 from the germline V gene are MGHDK and SYGVNS. The CDR3 is 11 residues long. V shed 9 bases, J shed 4 bases, and the junction held 2 bases outside the gene matches. CDR3 loop: CASGQVYGYTF. The CDR3 nucleotides are TGTGCCAGTGGACAGGTCTATGGCTACACCTTC.

Many counts were recorded for this clonotype. The rearrangement links TRBV5-1 to TRBJ2-2, with D tentatively TRBD1 (5 bases). V was cut by 0 bases and J by 10 bases, with 19 bases left in between. This CDR3 is 16 amino acids long. Germline loops: CDR1 SGHRS, CDR2 YFSETQ. CDR3 in DNA: TGCGCCAGCAGCTTGGCAGGTTCAGGGCCGGCCGAGGAGCTGTTTTTT. This gives the protein CASSLAGSGPAEELFF.

This clonotype was counted many times. The CDR3 DNA is TGTGCCAGCAGCTTGGGTCTCCCCTCCTACGAGCAGTACTTC. This translates into CASSLGLPSYEQYF. This chain joins TRBV11-1 and TRBJ2-7; D unclear. Germline V gives CDR1 SGHAT, CDR2 FQDESV (reference sequence). Trimming cost V 3 bases and J 0 bases, with 9 bases left between them. The CDR3 covers 14 residues.

The V and J genes are TRBV20-1 and TRBJ2-3; TRBD2 matches at 16 bases. Trimming at V came to 0 bases and at J to 1 base, leaving 1 base not matched to a gene. In germline, CDR1 is DFQATT, CDR2 SNEGSKA (reference sequence). The CDR3 runs 17 residues. CDR3 coding DNA: TGCAGTGCTAGAGAGGGACTAGCGGGAGGGGGCACAGATACGCAGTATTTT. This translates into CSAREGLAGGGTDTQYF.

The V and J genes are TRBV24-1 and TRBJ1-2; TRBD1 agrees at 11 bases. CDR3 length: 17 amino acids. CDR1 is KGHDR, CDR2 SFDVKD, per germline. The J segment lost 4 bases and the V segment lost 3 bases, leaving 9 bases of the junction unmatched. The CDR3 spells CATSDLGKGQGGYGYTF. The CDR3 region has the DNA TGTGCCACCAGTGATCTTGGGAAGGGACAGGGGGGCTATGGCTACACCTTC.

This clonotype was seen ten or more times. The chain uses TRBV4-1 and TRBJ2-5; 13 nucleotides line up with TRBD2. The CDR3 runs 19 residues. V shed 2 bases, J shed 3 bases, and the junction held 12 bases outside the gene matches. CDR1 and CDR2 from the germline V gene are MGHRA and YSYEKL. The CDR3 DNA is TGCGCCAGCAGCCAAATAAGTGGACTAGCGGGAGAAGGGGAAGAGACCCAGTACTTC. Its protein product is CASSQISGLAGEGEETQYF.

V and J are TRBV7-2 and TRBJ2-6; tentatively, D is TRBD1 (5 bases). Germline CDR1 reads SGHTA; CDR2 reads FQGNSA. Deletions cut 1 base from V and 0 bases from J, with 13 bases between. The CDR3 runs to 18 residues. The CDR3 nucleotides are TGTGCCAGCAGCTTAGGACAGCTTTTTAGCTCTGGGGCCAACGTCCTGACTTTC. Its translation: CASSLGQLFSSGANVLTF.

The V call is TRBV20-1, the J call TRBJ1-5; D unclear. The CDR3 totals 12 residues. V was pared by 5 bases and J by 4 bases, with 9 bases between. Germline CDR1 DFQATT, CDR2 SNEGSKA (reference sequence). The CDR3 region is CSAVSGNQPQHF. CDR3 nucleotides: TGCAGTGCTGTATCGGGGAATCAGCCCCAGCATTTT.

This clonotype was seen at least ten times. V is TRBV6-6 and J is TRBJ1-1; 9 bases agree with TRBD1. This CDR3 contains 13 residues. After removal of 2 bases from V and 7 bases from J, the junction contained 2 bases not matched to a gene. Germline CDR1 is MNHNY and CDR2 is SVGAGI (reference sequence). The CDR3 region has the DNA TGTGCCAGCAGTTACCTGACAGGGGGTGAAGCTTTCTTT. Amino acids: CASSYLTGGEAFF.

In its sample, this clonotype was seen a few times. V usage is TRBV5-5 and J usage is TRBJ2-1, with 10 bases identical to TRBD1. V dropped 7 bases and J dropped 6; count of bases not matched to a gene: 4. Germline V gives CDR1 SGHKS, CDR2 YYEKEE (reference sequence). The CDR3 is made up of 13 amino acids. The CDR3, as DNA: TGTGCCAGCCCGGGACAGGGGATCAATGAGCAGTTCTTC. Its translation is CASPGQGINEQFF.

This clonotype was picked up many times. The CDR3 region is CASSQDRFSGNTIYF. Written as DNA, the CDR3 is TGCGCCAGCAGCCAAGATCGGTTCTCTGGAAACACCATATATTTT. This chain joins TRBV4-1 and TRBJ1-3, with D uncertain. Trimming took off 0 bases at V and 0 bases at J, with 6 bases between the two ends. This CDR3 region has 15 residues. The V gene's germline CDR1 is MGHRA and CDR2 YSYEKL.

This chain links TRBV2 with TRBJ2-7; tentative D call: TRBD1 (6 bases). Germline CDR1 is SNHLY and CDR2 is FYNNEI. This CDR3 contains 14 residues. The ends were cut back, 7 bases at V and 2 bases at J, with 15 bases in the middle. CDR3 residues: CASKGVISAYEQYF. The CDR3 DNA is TGTGCCAGCAAGGGGGTCATATCCGCCTACGAGCAGTACTTC.

Worth noting for this clonotype: A much larger clone differs from this one at a single base, so this may be a read error. The chain has TRBV10-3 and TRBJ1-1; 7 nucleotides match TRBD1. With 6 bases clipped from V and 6 bases from J, the junction kept 13 bases outside the gene matches. Germline V gene sequence: CDR1 ENHRY, CDR2 SYGVKD. There are 15 residues in the CDR3. CDR3 residues: CAISRSKGAGAEAFF. The CDR3 bases are TGTGCCATCAGCAGAAGTAAGGGGGCGGGGGCTGAAGCTTTCTTT.